This T cell receptor beta chain was captured in a study of identical twins. Template switching added a universal primer site, and cDNA bore unique molecular identifiers. TCRdb processed the 5' RACE reads anew with MiXCR; each CDR3 protein has one entry. Counted here are 240,000 or so distinct CDR3 sequences, about 12% occurring once; the ten biggest clones make up roughly 4%. This clonotype came up a few times. Its antigen is undetermined. Points from the study as a whole: Out-of-frame alpha sequences common to twins were enriched for low generation probability. Excess sharing by twins proved weaker in beta out-of-frame sequences.

CDR3 size: 15 residues. J lost 8 bases, V lost 1 base, and 6 bases had no gene match. Germline-derived CDR1 and CDR2 are SGHRS and YFSETQ. This sample also belongs to another study, concerning yellow fever vaccine responses in identical twins.

The sample was memory (CD45RO+) T cells sorted from blood. This clonotype was sampled from a woman younger than 30 in good health. The V gene is TRBV5-1, the J gene TRBJ1-4, with TRBD1 matching 9 bases. The CDR3 sequence: CASSLTDRGGEKLFF. CDR3 in DNA: TGCGCCAGCAGCTTGACCGACAGGGGGGGCGAAAAACTGTTTTTT. Full variable domain (remainder filled in from reference TRBV5-1 and TRBJ1-4): KAGVTQTPRYLIKTRGQQVTLSCSPISGHRSVSWYQQTPGQGLQFLFEYFSETQRNKGNFPGRFSGRQFSNSRSEMNVSTLELGDSALYLCASSLTDRGGEKLFFGSGTQLSVL.